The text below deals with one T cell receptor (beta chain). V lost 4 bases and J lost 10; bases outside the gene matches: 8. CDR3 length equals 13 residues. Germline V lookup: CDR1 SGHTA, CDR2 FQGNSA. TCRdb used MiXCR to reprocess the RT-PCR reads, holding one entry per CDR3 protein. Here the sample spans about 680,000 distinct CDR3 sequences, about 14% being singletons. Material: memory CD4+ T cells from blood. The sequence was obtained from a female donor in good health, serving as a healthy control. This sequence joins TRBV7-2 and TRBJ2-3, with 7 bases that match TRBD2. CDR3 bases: TGTGCCAGCAGCTCAAGCAACCGGGAGGCGCAGTATTTT. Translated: CASSSSNREAQYF. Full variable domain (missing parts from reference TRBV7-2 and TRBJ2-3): GAGVSQSPSNKVTEKGKDVELRCDPISGHTALYWYRQSLGQGLEFLIYFQGNSAPDKSGLPSDRFSAERTGGSVSTLTIQRTQQEDSAVYLCASSSSNREAQYFGPGTRLTVL.